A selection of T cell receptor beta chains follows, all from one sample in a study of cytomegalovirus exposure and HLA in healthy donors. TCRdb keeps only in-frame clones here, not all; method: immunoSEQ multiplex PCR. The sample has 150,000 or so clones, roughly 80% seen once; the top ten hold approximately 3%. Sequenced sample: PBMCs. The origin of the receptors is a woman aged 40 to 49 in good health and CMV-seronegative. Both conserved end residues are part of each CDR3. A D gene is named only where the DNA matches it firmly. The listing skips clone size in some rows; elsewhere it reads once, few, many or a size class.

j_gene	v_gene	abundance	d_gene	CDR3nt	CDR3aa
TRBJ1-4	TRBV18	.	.	TGTGCCAGCTCACCCGTGCTCGGAGAACTGTTTTTT	CASSPVLGELFF
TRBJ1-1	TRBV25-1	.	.	TGTGCCAGCAGCGATACCTTCACAGGGATGGACACTGAAGCTTTCTTT	CASSDTFTGMDTEAFF
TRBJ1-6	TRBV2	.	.	TGTGCCAGCACTCTTAATTCACCCCTCCACTTT	CASTLNSPLHF
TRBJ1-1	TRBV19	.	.	TGTGCCAGTAGTATAGATCTTTTGCCGGGGAACACTGAAGCTTTCTTT	CASSIDLLPGNTEAFF
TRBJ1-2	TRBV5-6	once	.	TGTGCCAGCAGCTCTGAGACAGCCCTCCCCTATGGCTACACCTTC	CASSSETALPYGYTF
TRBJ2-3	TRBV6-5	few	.	TGTGCCAGCAACCCATCGGGGACAGATACGCAGTATTTT	CASNPSGTDTQYF
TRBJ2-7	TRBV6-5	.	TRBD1	TGTGCCAGCAGTTCGGACAGGGGGTGGTACGAGCAGTACTTC	CASSSDRGWYEQYF
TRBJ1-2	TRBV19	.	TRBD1	TGTGCCAGTAGTTACAACCCCGGCCGGTCGGGGACAGGCAGTAATGGCTACACCTTC	CASSYNPGRSGTGSNGYTF
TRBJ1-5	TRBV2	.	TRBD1	TGTGCCACAAGGGGGACAGGGGGTCGTCAGCCCCAGCATTTT	CATRGTGGRQPQHF
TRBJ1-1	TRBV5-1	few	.	TGCGCCAGCAGCTCGCCCCGCGTCGACTCAAACACTGAAGCTTTCTTT	CASSSPRVDSNTEAFF
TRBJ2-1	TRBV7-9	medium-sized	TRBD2	TGTGCCAGCAGCCTAAGAGGGCTAGCGGGGGTCTACAATGAGCAGTTCTTC	CASSLRGLAGVYNEQFF
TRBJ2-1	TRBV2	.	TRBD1	TGTGCCAGCAGTGTAAACAGGGGGTTATACAATGAGCAGTTCTTC	CASSVNRGLYNEQFF
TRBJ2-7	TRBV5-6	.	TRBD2	TGTGCCAGCAGCAATGGACTAGCGGGGTCGTACGAGCAGTACTTC	CASSNGLAGSYEQYF
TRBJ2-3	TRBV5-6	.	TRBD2	TGTGCCAGCAGCTTGACTAGCGGGGGGTCAACCACAGATACGCAGTATTTT	CASSLTSGGSTTDTQYF
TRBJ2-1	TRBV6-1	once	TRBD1	TGTGCCAGCAGTGAGGCACCGGGACAGTATTACAATGAGCAGTTCTTC	CASSEAPGQYYNEQFF
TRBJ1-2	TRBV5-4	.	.	TGTGCCAGCACCTATACGGGGGGGATCTATGGCTACACCTTC	CASTYTGGIYGYTF
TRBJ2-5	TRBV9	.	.	TGTGCCAGCAGCCGGGTTCTTCAAGAGACCCAGTACTTC	CASSRVLQETQYF
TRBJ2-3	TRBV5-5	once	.	TGTGCCAGCAGCTTGGTAACTAGCACAGATACGCAGTATTTT	CASSLVTSTDTQYF
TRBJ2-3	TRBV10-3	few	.	TGTGCCATCAGTGGGGGATCCGGGGTGTCTATTGATACGCAGTATTTT	CAISGGSGVSIDTQYF
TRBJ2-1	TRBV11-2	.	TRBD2	TGTGCCAGCAGCTCCCTCGGACTAGCGGGGACCTACAATGAGCAGTTCTTC	CASSSLGLAGTYNEQFF
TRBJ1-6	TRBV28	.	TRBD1	TGTGCCAGCAGTTTACCAGGGGGATACGGTAATTCACCCCTCCACTTT	CASSLPGGYGNSPLHF
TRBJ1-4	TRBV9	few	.	TGTGCCAGCAGCCCTGACTTAAATGAAAAACTGTTTTTT	CASSPDLNEKLFF
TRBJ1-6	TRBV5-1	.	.	TGCGCCAGCAGCGTACAGAGTTATAATTCACCCCTCCACTTT	CASSVQSYNSPLHF
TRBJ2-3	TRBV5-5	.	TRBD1	TGTGCCAGCAGCCGACAGGGTTTAATCGCAGATACGCAGTATTTT	CASSRQGLIADTQYF
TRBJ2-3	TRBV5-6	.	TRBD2	TGTGCCAGCAGCACCAAGCGGGGGAGCACAGATACGCAGTATTTT	CASSTKRGSTDTQYF
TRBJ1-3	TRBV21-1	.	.	TGTGCCAGCAGTAAAGGGGCCCGCTCTGGAAACACCATATATTTT	CASSKGARSGNTIYF
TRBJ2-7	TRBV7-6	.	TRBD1	TGTGCCAGCAGCGCCCGGGGACAGTCCTACGAGCAGTACTTC	CASSARGQSYEQYF
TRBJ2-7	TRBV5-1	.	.	TGCGCCAGCAGCTGGAGGGACAGCTCCTACGAGCAGTACTTC	CASSWRDSSYEQYF
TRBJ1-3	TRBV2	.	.	TGTGCCCAACTTTGGGGCCGACGGGGGGCATATGGAAACACCATATATTTT	CAQLWGRRGAYGNTIYF
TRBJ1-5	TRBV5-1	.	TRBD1	TGCGCCAGCAGCCTCATACCCCGGGACAGGTCACTTCAGCCCCAGCATTTT	CASSLIPRDRSLQPQHF
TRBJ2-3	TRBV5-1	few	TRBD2	TGCGCCAGCAGCTTGGTAGGGACTACTAGCACAGATACGCAGTATTTT	CASSLVGTTSTDTQYF
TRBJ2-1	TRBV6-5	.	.	TGTGCCAGCAGCCTCGATAGGGGGACTGAGCAGTTCTTC	CASSLDRGTEQFF
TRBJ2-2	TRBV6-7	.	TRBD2	TGTGCCAGCAGTTACGGGCGGGGGGGCTATACCGGGGAGCTGTTTTTT	CASSYGRGGYTGELFF
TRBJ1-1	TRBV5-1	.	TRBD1	TGCGCCAGCAGCTACCACAGGGGGACGTACACTGAAGCTTTCTTT	CASSYHRGTYTEAFF
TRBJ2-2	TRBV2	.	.	TGTGCCAGCAGGGTCAGCGGGGAGCTGTTTTTT	CASRVSGELFF
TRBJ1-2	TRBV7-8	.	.	TGTGCCAGCAGCTTAAACAGCGGAGGGGACTTATATGGCTACACCTTC	CASSLNSGGDLYGYTF
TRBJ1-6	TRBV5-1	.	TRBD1	TGCGCCAGCAGCAACCGGGACAGAAGCTCCTATAATTCACCCCTCCACTTT	CASSNRDRSSYNSPLHF
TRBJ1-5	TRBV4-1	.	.	TGCGCCAGCAGCCCAGGAACGTATCAGCCCCAGCATTTT	CASSPGTYQPQHF
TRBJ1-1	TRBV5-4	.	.	TGTGCCAGCAGTTCCGAGCCGACCCGAGGGGAAGCTTTCTTT	CASSSEPTRGEAFF
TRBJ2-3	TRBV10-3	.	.	TGTGCCATCGGAGGGGTTCGGACGGATACGCAGTATTTT	CAIGGVRTDTQYF
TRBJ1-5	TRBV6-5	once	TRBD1	TGTGCCAGCAGTTACGATGGGACAGGTCTTCAGCCCCAGCATTTT	CASSYDGTGLQPQHF
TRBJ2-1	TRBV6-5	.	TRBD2	TGTGCCAGCAGTCCAACTAGCGGGGGGGCCGCTGAGCAGTTCTTC	CASSPTSGGAAEQFF
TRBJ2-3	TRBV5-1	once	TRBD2	TGCGCCAGCAGGAGGGACTACACAGATACGCAGTATTTT	CASRRDYTDTQYF
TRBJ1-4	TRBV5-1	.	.	TGCGCCAGCAGTGGGTCGACAGTCACTAATGAAAAACTGTTTTTT	CASSGSTVTNEKLFF
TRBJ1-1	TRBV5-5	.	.	TGTGCCAGCAGCTACCCGGACAGGAACACTGAAGCTTTCTTT	CASSYPDRNTEAFF
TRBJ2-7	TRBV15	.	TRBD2	TGTGCCACCAGCGGACTAGCGGGGGGCTACTCCTACGAGCAGTACTTC	CATSGLAGGYSYEQYF
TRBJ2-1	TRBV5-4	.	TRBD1	TGTGCCAGCAGCTTGGGGGGCGGGACAGGGGCCTACAATGAGCAGTTCTTC	CASSLGGGTGAYNEQFF
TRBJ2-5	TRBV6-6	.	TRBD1	TGTGCCAGCAGCCTTAAAGACAGGGGTCGGAAAGAGACCCAGTACTTC	CASSLKDRGRKETQYF
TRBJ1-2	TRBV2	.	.	TGTGCCAGCAGAGCCTACAGGGATGGTGGCTACACCTTC	CASRAYRDGGYTF